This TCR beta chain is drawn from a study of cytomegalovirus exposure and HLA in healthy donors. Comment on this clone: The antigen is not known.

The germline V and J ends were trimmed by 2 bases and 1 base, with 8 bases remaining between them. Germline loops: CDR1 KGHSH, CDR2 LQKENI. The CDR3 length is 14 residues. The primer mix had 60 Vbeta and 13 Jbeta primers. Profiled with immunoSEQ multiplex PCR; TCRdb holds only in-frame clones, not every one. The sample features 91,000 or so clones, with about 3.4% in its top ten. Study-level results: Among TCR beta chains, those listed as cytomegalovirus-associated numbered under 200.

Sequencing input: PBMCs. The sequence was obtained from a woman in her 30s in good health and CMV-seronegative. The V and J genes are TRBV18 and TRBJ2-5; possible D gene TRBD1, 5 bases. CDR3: CASSPVQGQETQYF. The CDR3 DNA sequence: TGTGCCAGCTCACCAGTGCAGGGCCAAGAGACCCAGTACTTC.